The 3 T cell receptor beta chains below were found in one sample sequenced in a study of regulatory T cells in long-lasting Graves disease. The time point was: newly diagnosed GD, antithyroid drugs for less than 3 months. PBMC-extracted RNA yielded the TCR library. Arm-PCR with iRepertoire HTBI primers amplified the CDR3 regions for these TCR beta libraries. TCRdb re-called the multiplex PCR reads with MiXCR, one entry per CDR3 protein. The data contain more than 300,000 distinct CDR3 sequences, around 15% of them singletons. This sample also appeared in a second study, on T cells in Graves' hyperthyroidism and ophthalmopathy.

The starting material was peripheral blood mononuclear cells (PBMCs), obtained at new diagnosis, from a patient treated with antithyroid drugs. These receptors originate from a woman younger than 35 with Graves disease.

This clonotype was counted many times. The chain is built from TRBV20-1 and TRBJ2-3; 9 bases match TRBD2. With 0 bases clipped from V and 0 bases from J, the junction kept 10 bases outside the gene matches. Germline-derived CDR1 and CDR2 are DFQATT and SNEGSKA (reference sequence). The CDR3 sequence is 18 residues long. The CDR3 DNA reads TGCAGTGCTAGAGATAGGGGGCGGGGGGGTGGTAGCACAGATACGCAGTATTTT. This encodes CSARDRGRGGGSTDTQYF.

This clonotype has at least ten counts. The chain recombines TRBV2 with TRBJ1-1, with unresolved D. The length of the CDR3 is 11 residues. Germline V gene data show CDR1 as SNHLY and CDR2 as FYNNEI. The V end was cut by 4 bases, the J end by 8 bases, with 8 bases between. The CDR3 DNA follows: TGTGCCAGCAGTGTCCGGGAGGAAGCTTTCTTT. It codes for CASSVREEAFF.

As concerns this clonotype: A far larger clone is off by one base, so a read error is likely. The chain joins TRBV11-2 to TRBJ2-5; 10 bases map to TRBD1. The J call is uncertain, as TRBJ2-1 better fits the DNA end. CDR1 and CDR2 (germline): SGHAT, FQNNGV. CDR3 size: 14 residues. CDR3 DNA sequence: TGTGCCAGCAGCCTCCTCGACAGGGGGCAAGGGCAGTTCTTC. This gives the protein CASSLLDRGQGQFF.